This entry lists 12 T cell receptor beta chains sequenced from one sample in a study of OX40 agonist ivuxolimab in advanced cancers. Clones were read by immunoSEQ multiplex PCR, and TCRdb kept only the in-frame ones, dropping some. The sample holds about 46,000 clones, 89% seen once. Specimen: CD4+ or CD8+ T cells sorted from blood, collected in a trial of the OX40 agonist ivuxolimab. The receptors stem from an adult with an advanced solid tumor such as melanoma, head and neck, liver or kidney cancer.

This chain connects TRBV15 to TRBJ2-5; 9 nucleotides align to TRBD1. CDR1 is LNHNV, CDR2 YYDKDF, per germline (reference sequence). V gave up 8 bases and J gave up 1 base; unmatched junction bases: 11. This CDR3 is 16 amino acids long. CDR3 DNA: TGTGCCACCTCCGATGGGGACAGGGACACCCAAGAGACCCAGTACTTC. Its protein is CATSDGDRDTQETQYF.

This sequence joins TRBV11-2 and TRBJ2-1; TRBD1 matches 8 bases. The CDR3 runs 12 residues. Germline V lookup: CDR1 SGHAT, CDR2 FQNNGV. The V gene end was trimmed by 9 bases and the J gene end by 4 bases; junction bases not matched to a gene: 2. The CDR3 DNA is TGTGCCAGTAGACAGGGGTACAATGAGCAGTTCTTC. Its translation is CASRQGYNEQFF.

V is TRBV27 and J is TRBJ1-1; D gene ambiguous. From germline, CDR1 is MNHEY and CDR2 SMNVEV (reference sequence). The CDR3 extends over 11 amino acids. With 2 bases removed from V and 7 bases from J, the gap between germline ends came to 5 bases. The CDR3 is CASSLGVEAFF. The CDR3 DNA is TGTGCCAGCAGTTTAGGAGTTGAAGCTTTCTTT.

The table lists this clone with a count of one. The chain joins TRBV29-1 to TRBJ2-7; TRBD1 matches 9 bases. CDR1 and CDR2 (germline): SQVTM, ANQGSEA. This CDR3 contains 15 residues. Trimming at V came to 3 bases and at J to 3 bases, leaving 9 bases not matched to a gene. The CDR3 protein is CSVEGTGMEGYEQYF. The CDR3 region has the DNA TGCAGCGTTGAGGGGACAGGGATGGAGGGCTACGAGCAGTACTTC.

V gene TRBV29-1 combines with J gene TRBJ2-1; D remains ambiguous. Trimming took 2 bases from V and 0 from J, leaving 5 bases between them. The CDR3 spans 13 residues. Germline lookup yields CDR1 SQVTM and CDR2 ANQGSEA. The CDR3 protein is CSVELSSYNEQFF. CDR3 coding DNA: TGCAGCGTTGAATTATCCTCCTACAATGAGCAGTTCTTC.

This chain uses TRBV6-6 with TRBJ1-1; 9 bases map to TRBD1. The germline V gene has CDR1 MNHNY and CDR2 SVGAGI (reference sequence). V lost 8 bases and J lost 5; bases outside the gene matches: 12. This CDR3 is 15 amino acids long. CDR3 nucleotides: TGTGCCAGCTCAAAGAAACCGGGACAGGGAACTGAAGCTTTCTTT. Amino acid sequence: CASSKKPGQGTEAFF.

The chain couples TRBV29-1 to TRBJ1-1; D ambiguous. In germline, CDR1 is SQVTM, CDR2 ANQGSEA. Trimming removed 0 bases from V and 7 bases from J, with 15 bases in between. The CDR3 spans 14 residues. The chain's CDR3 is CSVEDKGGLHEAFF. The CDR3, as DNA: TGCAGCGTTGAAGATAAGGGCGGACTACATGAAGCTTTCTTT.

The genes are TRBV9 and TRBJ2-1; 7 nucleotides line up with TRBD1. The CDR3 contains 15 residues. With V trimmed by 0 bases and J by 3 bases, 3 bases remained unmatched. Germline V lookup: CDR1 SGDLS, CDR2 YYNGEE. The DNA of the CDR3 is TGTGCCAGCAGCGTAGAGGGGGCCGGCTACAATGAGCAGTTCTTC. Translation: CASSVEGAGYNEQFF.

The table lists this clone with a count of one. The chain combines TRBV7-2 with TRBJ1-2, with D uncertain. The CDR3 is made up of 15 amino acids. The V gene's germline CDR1 is SGHTA and CDR2 FQGNSA. Deletions cut 2 bases from V and 4 bases from J, with 14 bases between. The CDR3 nucleotides read TGTGCCAGCAGCTTAAGCCCCGACGGTACCTATGGCTACACCTTC. Protein product: CASSLSPDGTYGYTF.

Concerning this clone itself: At one end, the junction sequence differs from germline, possibly due to a read error. DNA of the CDR3: TGCGCCAGCAGGTTGGACTACGAGCAGTACTTC. It translates to CASRLDYEQYF. V is TRBV5-1 and J is TRBJ2-7; D gene unclear. The CDR3 covers 11 residues. Germline V lookup: CDR1 SGHRS, CDR2 YFSETQ.

This sequence joins TRBV9 and TRBJ2-3; D perhaps matches TRBD2 (5 bases). Germline lookup yields CDR1 SGDLS and CDR2 YYNGEE. The CDR3 spans 12 residues. V gave up 0 bases and J gave up 6 bases, with 5 bases separating them. This CDR3 reads CASSVAGDTQYF. The CDR3 DNA is TGTGCCAGCAGCGTAGCGGGGGATACGCAGTATTTT.

V is TRBV4-3 and J is TRBJ2-7; maybe TRBD1 (5 bases). Germline V gene lookup returns CDR1 LGHNA and CDR2 YSLEER. Trimming removed 1 base from V and 3 bases from J, with 10 bases in between. The CDR3 is 14 amino acids. This chain's CDR3 is CASSQAQGFYEQYF. CDR3 DNA: TGCGCCAGCAGCCAAGCCCAGGGATTCTACGAGCAGTACTTC.